The sequence of this T cell receptor beta chain was determined in a study of T cell repertoires in cytomegalovirus infection. Study at large: Both CMV infection and a matching HLA type were indicated by public TCR beta signatures. Study-wide findings and caveats: Ex vivo responses were dominated by HLA-C-restricted CMV-specific TCR beta clonotypes.

Comment on this clonotype: Its antigen remains unknown.

CDR1 MNHEY and CDR2 SVGEGT come from the germline V gene. With V trimmed by 7 bases and J by 2 bases, 3 bases remained unmatched. The CDR3 has 13 residues. TCRdb re-derived calls from the reads in MiXCR, one entry per CDR3 protein. The sample holds around 900,000 distinct CDR3 sequences, roughly 30% seen once. This TCR derives from a human donor in good health (CMV status not recorded). Some clones in this sample may be carry-over from other donors' samples. The sample in question was cultured CD8+ T cells from PBMCs, obtained from culture after CMV antigen stimulation. The chain is built from TRBV6-2 or TRBV6-3 and TRBJ2-5, with 8 bases fitting TRBD2. The chain's CDR3 is CASKIAGQETQYF. CDR3 coding DNA: TGTGCCAGCAAAATAGCGGGACAAGAGACCCAGTACTTC.